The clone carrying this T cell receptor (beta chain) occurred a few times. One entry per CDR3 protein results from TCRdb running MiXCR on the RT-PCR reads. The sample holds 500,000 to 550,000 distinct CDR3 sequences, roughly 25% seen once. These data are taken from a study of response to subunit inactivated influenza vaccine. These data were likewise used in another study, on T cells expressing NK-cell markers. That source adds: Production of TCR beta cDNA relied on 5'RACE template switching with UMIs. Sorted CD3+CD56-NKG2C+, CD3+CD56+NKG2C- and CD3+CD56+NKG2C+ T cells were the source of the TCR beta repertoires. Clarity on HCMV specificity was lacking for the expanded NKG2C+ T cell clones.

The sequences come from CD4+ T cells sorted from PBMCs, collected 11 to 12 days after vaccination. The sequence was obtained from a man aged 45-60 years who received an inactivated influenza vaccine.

This CDR3 is CASSLGFPLRWQGGGDTQYF. CDR3 bases: TGTGCCAGCAGCTTAGGATTCCCCCTGAGGTGGCAGGGAGGAGGAGATACGCAGTATTTT. The V and J genes are TRBV11-2 and TRBJ2-3, with D maybe TRBD2 (6 bases). There are 20 residues in the CDR3. Per germline, CDR1 SGHAT and CDR2 FQNNGV. V was shortened by 1 base and J by 5 bases, with 28 bases between the two germline ends.